Listed below are T cell receptor beta chains from one sample, sequenced in a study of T cell responses to AZD1222 COVID-19 vaccine. Measured with immunoSEQ multiplex PCR; TCRdb has only the in-frame clones, and not every one. The sample has 96,000 or so clones, about 88% seen once; the top ten hold roughly 1.7%. The sample here was peripheral blood, taken on day 0 of AZD1222 vaccination. All receptors derive from an adult in good health. The CDR3 runs from the conserved cysteine through the conserved F or W. Each record gives: J gene, D gene, V gene, clone size, CDR3 DNA, CDR3 protein. The D gene is left open where the match is weak. Where a row states a size, it is once, few, many or the class of an expanded clone; other rows omit it.

j_gene: TRBJ1-1; d_gene: .; v_gene: TRBV6-5; abundance: .; CDR3nt: TGTGCCAGCAGTTCAGCGACGGACTTGAACACTGAAGCTTTCTTT; CDR3aa: CASSSATDLNTEAFF
j_gene: TRBJ1-2; d_gene: TRBD1; v_gene: TRBV3-1/TRBV3-2; abundance: .; CDR3nt: TGTGCCAGCAGCCAAGCGGACAGGGGCTATGGCTACACCTTC; CDR3aa: CASSQADRGYGYTF
j_gene: TRBJ1-1; d_gene: .; v_gene: TRBV4-2; abundance: .; CDR3nt: TGTGCCAGCAGCCCCAGCCGGCCGAACACTGAAGCTTTCTTT; CDR3aa: CASSPSRPNTEAFF
j_gene: TRBJ2-2; d_gene: .; v_gene: TRBV19; abundance: once; CDR3nt: TGTGCCAGTAGTCAGGGCCCCGGGGAGCTGTTTTTT; CDR3aa: CASSQGPGELFF
j_gene: TRBJ2-5; d_gene: .; v_gene: TRBV5-1; abundance: once; CDR3nt: TGCGCCAGCAGCCCGAATGAAGAGACCCAGTACTTC; CDR3aa: CASSPNEETQYF
j_gene: TRBJ2-3; d_gene: .; v_gene: TRBV7-9; abundance: .; CDR3nt: TGTGCCAGCAGCCAGCCCAAGGATACGCAGTATTTT; CDR3aa: CASSQPKDTQYF
j_gene: TRBJ2-7; d_gene: .; v_gene: TRBV18; abundance: .; CDR3nt: TGTGCCAGCTCACCACCGCAGGGCTCCAGGGGCAACGAGCAGTACTTC; CDR3aa: CASSPPQGSRGNEQYF
j_gene: TRBJ1-3; d_gene: .; v_gene: TRBV30; abundance: .; CDR3nt: TGTGCCTGGAGTGTATTGGGAAACACCATATATTTT; CDR3aa: CAWSVLGNTIYF
j_gene: TRBJ2-4; d_gene: .; v_gene: TRBV4-2; abundance: .; CDR3nt: TGTGCCAGCAGCCAAGGGTCTCTGGCGACCATTCAGTACTTC; CDR3aa: CASSQGSLATIQYF
j_gene: TRBJ1-5; d_gene: .; v_gene: TRBV5-1; abundance: .; CDR3nt: TGCGCCAGCAGCTTGCGTGGGGGATCTCAGCCCCAGCATTTT; CDR3aa: CASSLRGGSQPQHF
j_gene: TRBJ2-7; d_gene: .; v_gene: TRBV29-1; abundance: .; CDR3nt: TGCAGCGTTGAATTTTTGACTTCGACCGAGCAGTACTTC; CDR3aa: CSVEFLTSTEQYF
j_gene: TRBJ2-1; d_gene: TRBD2; v_gene: TRBV27; abundance: once; CDR3nt: TGTGCCAGCACCCCTTACGGGCTAGCGGGAGGTAATGAGCAGTTCTTC; CDR3aa: CASTPYGLAGGNEQFF